Listed below are T cell receptor beta chains from one sample, sequenced in a study of vaccination and CD4 T cells after COVID-19. One entry per CDR3 protein, called by TCRdb with MiXCR from the PCR reads. The sample includes about 17,000 distinct CDR3 sequences, around 50% of them seen just once. No antigen is known for these receptors. The sample in question was CD4+ T cells from blood, cultured in vitro, obtained about 7 months after SARS-CoV-2 vaccination. Receptors originate from a human donor who had recovered from COVID-19. The CDR3 runs from the conserved cysteine through the conserved F or W. Fields, in order: V gene, CDR3 protein.

V gene: TRBV2; CDR3 protein: CASSEPGQGAGYTF
V gene: TRBV20-1; CDR3 protein: CSAREYGRMYYGYTF
V gene: TRBV20-1; CDR3 protein: CSARGGPYGYSNQPQHF
V gene: TRBV20-1; CDR3 protein: CSASSSGQGFGQETQYF
V gene: TRBV24-1; CDR3 protein: CATSDFGSGSFGEQFF
V gene: TRBV20-1; CDR3 protein: CSAIGQGHYEQYF
V gene: TRBV6-5; CDR3 protein: CASSYQPNFVGRHNEQFF
V gene: TRBV7-9; CDR3 protein: CASSWRRLAGDETQYF
V gene: TRBV20-1; CDR3 protein: CSAMGGEETQYF
V gene: TRBV20-1; CDR3 protein: CSARDPQGAGDTQYF
V gene: TRBV20-1; CDR3 protein: CSARDLRSLPLDTQYF
V gene: TRBV5-4; CDR3 protein: CASSYTTGGGEQYF
V gene: TRBV18; CDR3 protein: CASSPPLVGAYGYTF
V gene: TRBV20-1; CDR3 protein: CSARVISGGETQYF
V gene: TRBV24-1; CDR3 protein: CATSAIEGGVGDTQYF
V gene: TRBV20-1; CDR3 protein: CSAPDPLAGELFF
V gene: TRBV7-9; CDR3 protein: CASSLAPSRGELFF
V gene: TRBV24-1; CDR3 protein: CATSDSRRGDTDTQYF
V gene: TRBV20-1; CDR3 protein: CSAAGRDMSYGYTF
V gene: TRBV6-5; CDR3 protein: CASSYPGTSASYEQYF
V gene: TRBV20-1; CDR3 protein: CSASEGGKETQYF
V gene: TRBV5-4; CDR3 protein: CASSWDRGQETQYF
V gene: TRBV6-4; CDR3 protein: CASSVPGVGETQYF
V gene: TRBV20-1; CDR3 protein: CSARPGETQYF
V gene: TRBV20-1; CDR3 protein: CSAREGQFYEQYF
V gene: TRBV7-3; CDR3 protein: CASSPMTGSTDTQYF
V gene: TRBV7-6; CDR3 protein: CASSLRGGANTGELFF
V gene: TRBV7-2; CDR3 protein: CASSYLLGPETQYF
V gene: TRBV2; CDR3 protein: CASRGTGGPGSAQHF
V gene: TRBV20-1; CDR3 protein: CSATDSPHTGELFF
V gene: TRBV20-1; CDR3 protein: CSARPPGGDSSPLHF
V gene: TRBV7-9; CDR3 protein: CASSLGWNTEAFF
V gene: TRBV7-9; CDR3 protein: CASSLGQQSQHF
V gene: TRBV19; CDR3 protein: CASSMSFGGGYSEQFF
V gene: TRBV20-1; CDR3 protein: CSAELAGFDNEQFF
V gene: TRBV20-1; CDR3 protein: CSADAPSFQEAFF
V gene: TRBV7-3; CDR3 protein: CASSLIGGQETQYF
V gene: TRBV5-4; CDR3 protein: CASSLGTRNNEQFF
V gene: TRBV29-1; CDR3 protein: CSVATGQHQPQHF
V gene: TRBV20-1; CDR3 protein: CSADTARGPTDTQYF
V gene: TRBV6-1; CDR3 protein: CASRRTRGDTEAFF
V gene: TRBV20-1; CDR3 protein: CSAEGLATSYEQYF
V gene: TRBV6-4; CDR3 protein: CASAKNQGATDTQYF
V gene: TRBV20-1; CDR3 protein: CSAVAGGKDTQYF
V gene: TRBV7-2; CDR3 protein: CASSSGTANEKLFF
V gene: TRBV6-1; CDR3 protein: CASRPEDNSPLHF
V gene: TRBV20-1; CDR3 protein: CSAGTADRAKINTF
V gene: TRBV7-2; CDR3 protein: CASSQASGGPHYEQYF
V gene: TRBV6-1; CDR3 protein: CASSLQRNQPQHF
V gene: TRBV5-4; CDR3 protein: CASSSSPRETQYF
V gene: TRBV20-1; CDR3 protein: CSARGPPIAGASTDTQYF
V gene: TRBV5-8; CDR3 protein: CASSSLGTDYF
V gene: TRBV7-6; CDR3 protein: CASRGGSRHEQYF